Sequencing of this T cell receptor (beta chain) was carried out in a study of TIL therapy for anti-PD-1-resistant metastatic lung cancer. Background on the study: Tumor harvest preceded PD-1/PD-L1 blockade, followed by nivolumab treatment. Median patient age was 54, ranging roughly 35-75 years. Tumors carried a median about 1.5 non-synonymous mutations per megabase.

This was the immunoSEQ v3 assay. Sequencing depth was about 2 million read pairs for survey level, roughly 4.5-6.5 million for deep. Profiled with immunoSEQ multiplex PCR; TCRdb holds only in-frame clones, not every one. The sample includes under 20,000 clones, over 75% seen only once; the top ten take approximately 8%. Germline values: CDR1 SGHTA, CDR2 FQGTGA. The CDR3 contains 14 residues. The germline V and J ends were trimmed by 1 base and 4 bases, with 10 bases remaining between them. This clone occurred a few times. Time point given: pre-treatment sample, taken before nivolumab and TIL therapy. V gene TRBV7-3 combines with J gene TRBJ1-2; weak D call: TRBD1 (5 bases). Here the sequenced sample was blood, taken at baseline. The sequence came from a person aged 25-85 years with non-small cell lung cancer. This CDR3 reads CASSLRDGGYGYTF. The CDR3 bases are TGTGCCAGCAGCTTAAGGGACGGAGGCTATGGCTACACCTTC. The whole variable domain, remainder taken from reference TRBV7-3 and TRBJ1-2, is GAGVSQTPSNKVTEKGKYVELRCDPISGHTALYWYRQSLGQGPEFLIYFQGTGAADDSGLPNDRFFAVRPEGSVSTLKIQRTERGDSAVYLCASSLRDGGYGYTFGSGTRLTVV.